The 24 T cell receptor beta chains below were found in one sample sequenced in a study of technical replicates of blood from a handful of donors. Generated by immunoSEQ multiplex PCR, the TCRdb table keeps only in-frame clones and is missing some. The top ten hold roughly 0.37% of the sample, which has some 80,000 clones, 90% to 95% seen once. Material: T cells isolated from PBMCs. These receptors originate from a human donor in good health.

The chain recombines TRBV10-3 with TRBJ2-5; 8 bases fit TRBD2. V shed 10 bases, J shed 1 base, and the junction held 2 bases outside the gene matches. Germline assignment: CDR1 ENHRY and CDR2 SYGVKD. This CDR3 comprises 12 residues. The CDR3 loop is CASTSGQETQYF. The CDR3 nucleotides are TGTGCCAGCACTAGCGGCCAAGAGACCCAGTACTTC.

V and J are TRBV18 and TRBJ2-7; 10 nucleotides agree with TRBD1. Germline CDR1 is KGHSH and CDR2 is LQKENI. V dropped 0 bases and J dropped 5; count of bases not matched to a gene: 7. The CDR3 is made up of 16 amino acids. CDR3 bases: TGTGCCAGCTCACCACCCCGTGGGACAGGGGTCGACGAGCAGTACTTC. Amino acid sequence: CASSPPRGTGVDEQYF.

This clone appeared a single time. The rearrangement links TRBV6-5 to TRBJ2-7, with TRBD1 matching 9 bases. The V gene end was trimmed by 6 bases and the J gene end by 3 bases; junction bases not matched to a gene: 6. Germline lookup yields CDR1 MNHEY and CDR2 SVGAGI. The CDR3 covers 14 residues. Here the CDR3 reads CASSWDRENYEQYF. The CDR3 DNA is TGTGCCAGCAGCTGGGACAGGGAGAACTACGAGCAGTACTTC.

The rearrangement uses TRBV5-6 and TRBJ2-3, with D unresolved. CDR3 size: 15 residues. CDR1 SGHDT and CDR2 YYEEEE come from the germline V gene. V was cut by 0 bases and J by 2 bases, with 10 bases left in between. Here the CDR3 reads CASSLGEVSTDTQYF. In nucleotides, the CDR3 is TGTGCCAGCAGCTTGGGTGAGGTATCCACAGATACGCAGTATTTT.

This chain links TRBV9 with TRBJ2-1; TRBD2 matches 7 bases. The V and J ends lost 0 bases and 1 base, in that order; junction bases with no gene match: 16. The germline CDR1 and CDR2 sequences are SGDLS and YYNGEE. The CDR3 has 20 amino acids. For the CDR3, the DNA is TGTGCCAGCAGCGTAGTGGGACTACCAAATCCCGGAGCTTCCTACAATGAGCAGTTCTTC. Residues: CASSVVGLPNPGASYNEQFF.

This rearrangement joins TRBV10-3 to TRBJ2-1; D is uncertain. Germline CDR1 and CDR2: ENHRY and SYGVKD. This CDR3 spans 13 amino acids. Trimming shortened V by 7 bases and J by 0 bases, and 7 bases separated the two germline ends. CDR3 bases: TGTGCCATCAAGGCGGTCTCCTACAATGAGCAGTTCTTC. It translates to CAIKAVSYNEQFF.

As DNA, the CDR3 is TGTGCCAGCAGCATACTAGCGCGGGGAAGGGCCTACGAGCAGTACTTC. This translates into CASSILARGRAYEQYF. The chain links TRBV28 to TRBJ2-7; 7 nucleotides align to TRBD2. Trimming at V came to 6 bases and at J to 2 bases, leaving 13 bases not matched to a gene. The germline V gene has CDR1 MDHEN and CDR2 SYDVKM. The CDR3 totals 16 residues.

The genes are TRBV2 and TRBJ1-5; no clear D gene. V was cut by 1 base and J by 7 bases, with 11 bases left in between. The CDR3 runs 14 residues. CDR1 SNHLY and CDR2 FYNNEI come from the germline V gene. The CDR3 spells CASSEDSVLQPQHF. In DNA, the CDR3 is TGTGCCAGCAGTGAAGACTCGGTCCTCCAGCCCCAGCATTTT.

J is TRBJ2-3 and V is TRBV14; 10 nucleotides match TRBD2. The V gene's germline CDR1 is SGHDN and CDR2 FVKESK. V lost 5 bases, J lost 2 bases, and 4 bases stayed unmatched. The CDR3 spans 15 residues. The CDR3 nucleotides are TGTGCCAGCAGCAAACTAGCGGGAAACACAGATACGCAGTATTTT. It encodes CASSKLAGNTDTQYF.

This sequence joins TRBV7-2 and TRBJ1-2, with TRBD1 as a possible D gene (5 bases). CDR3 length: 13 residues. V was clipped by 5 bases and J by 5 bases, with 12 bases between them. Germline values: CDR1 SGHTA, CDR2 FQGNSA. For the CDR3, the DNA is TGTGCCAGCAGCCCTACCCAGGGATATGGCTACACCTTC. It encodes CASSPTQGYGYTF.

The chain combines TRBV28 with TRBJ2-3; 7 bases match TRBD2. The CDR3 has 14 amino acids. V was pared by 10 bases and J by 3 bases, with 10 bases of the junction left unmatched. Germline V gene data show CDR1 as MDHEN and CDR2 as SYDVKM. The CDR3 sequence is CAIGLADLTDTQYF. For the CDR3, the DNA is TGTGCCATTGGGCTAGCGGACCTTACAGATACGCAGTATTTT.

Concerning this clone itself: It may be a read error: a sequence one base away is much more abundant. This specimen includes other DNA sequences encoding the same CDR3. The genes are TRBV30 and TRBJ1-1; 8 bases match TRBD1. V was pared by 0 bases and J by 6 bases, with 0 bases of the junction left unmatched. CDR1 GTSNPN and CDR2 SVGIG come from the germline V gene (reference sequence). This CDR3 is 12 amino acids long. The CDR3 here is CAWSVQGAEAFF. The CDR3 DNA reads TGTGCCTGGAGTGTACAGGGGGCTGAAGCTTTCTTT.

The J gene is TRBJ2-1, the V gene TRBV9, with D perhaps TRBD2 (6 bases). From germline, CDR1 is SGDLS and CDR2 YYNGEE. This CDR3 spans 15 amino acids. Trimming removed 4 bases at V and 4 bases at J, with 15 bases between. The CDR3 spells CASSPQGSGYNEQFF. The CDR3 DNA is TGTGCCAGCAGCCCCCAAGGTAGCGGTTACAATGAGCAGTTCTTC.

The genes are TRBV6-6 and TRBJ2-7; the D gene is possibly TRBD1 (5 bases). This CDR3 contains 13 residues. Germline V gene data show CDR1 as MNHNY and CDR2 as SVGAGI (reference sequence). The V and J ends lost 7 bases and 2 bases respectively, with 12 bases between them. CDR3 sequence: CASTLGQTYEQYF. CDR3 nucleotides: TGTGCCAGCACCCTAGGACAAACCTACGAGCAGTACTTC.

The table lists this clone with a count of one. This chain uses TRBV6-1 with TRBJ1-4, with TRBD1 identical over 9 bases. The CDR3 extends over 16 amino acids. The J segment lost 4 bases and the V segment lost 2 bases, leaving 5 bases of the junction unmatched. Germline loops: CDR1 MNHNS, CDR2 SASEGT. The CDR3 coding sequence is TGTGCCAGCAGTGAATTTCGGGGACAGGGTAATGAAAAACTGTTTTTT. Amino acid sequence: CASSEFRGQGNEKLFF.

This clone was detected only a few times. The J gene is TRBJ1-5, the V gene TRBV6-6, with no clear D. Looked up from germline, CDR1 is MNHNY and CDR2 is SVGAGI (reference sequence). V lost 0 bases, J lost 7 bases, and 10 bases lay in between. CDR3 length: 14 residues. The CDR3 DNA reads TGTGCCAGCAGTTACTCCCCTACCGGGCAGCCCCAGCATTTT. Protein product: CASSYSPTGQPQHF.

The chain recombines TRBV10-3 with TRBJ1-3; a possible D gene is TRBD1 (6 bases). The germline gives CDR1 ENHRY, CDR2 SYGVKD. There are 18 residues in the CDR3. The V and J ends lost 4 bases and 0 bases respectively, with 19 bases between them. The CDR3 nucleotides read TGTGCCATCAGTGCCAACGCGGAGGGGGGGGACTCTGGAAACACCATATATTTT. It specifies CAISANAEGGDSGNTIYF.

This rearrangement joins TRBV6-5 to TRBJ2-7, with 13 bases matching TRBD2. From germline, CDR1 is MNHEY and CDR2 SVGAGI. The V segment lost 5 bases and the J segment 7 bases; nucleotides outside the gene matches: 8. CDR3 length: 15 amino acids. This CDR3 reads CASSPGLAGVGEQYF. The CDR3 bases are TGTGCCAGCAGTCCCGGACTAGCGGGAGTGGGGGAGCAGTACTTC.

The chain is built from TRBV2 and TRBJ1-1; possibly TRBD1 for D (6 bases). The CDR3 consists of 13 residues. The ends were cut back, 2 bases at V and 11 bases at J, with 15 bases in the middle. Germline V gene sequence: CDR1 SNHLY, CDR2 FYNNEI. CDR3 residues: CASSEIPGHPAFF. The CDR3 coding sequence is TGTGCCAGCAGTGAAATACCGGGACACCCGGCTTTCTTT.

This clone occurred once. The chain has TRBV11-1 and TRBJ2-6, with 10 bases matching TRBD1. Germline V gene data show CDR1 as SGHAT and CDR2 as FQDESV (reference sequence). CDR3 length: 18 residues. V gave up 5 bases and J gave up 0 bases; unmatched junction bases: 7. The CDR3 region has the DNA TGTGCCAGCAGCCACAGGACAGGGGGGCTCTCTGGGGCCAACGTCCTGACTTTC. This translates into CASSHRTGGLSGANVLTF.

This chain uses TRBV7-2 with TRBJ1-1; 7 positions match TRBD1. CDR3 length: 14 amino acids. Losses at the gene ends were 2 bases for V and 3 bases for J; bases not matched to a gene: 3. Germline V lookup: CDR1 SGHTA, CDR2 FQGNSA. CDR3 sequence reads: CASSLIRGHTEAFF. The CDR3 DNA follows: TGTGCCAGCAGCTTAATAAGGGGGCACACTGAAGCTTTCTTT.

The chain links TRBV4-1 to TRBJ2-7, with a tentative D call TRBD1 (6 bases). The germline V gene has CDR1 MGHRA and CDR2 YSYEKL. The ends were cut back, 2 bases at V and 6 bases at J, with 14 bases in the middle. The CDR3 spans 14 residues. The chain's CDR3 is CASSQPGTHREQYF. The CDR3 DNA follows: TGCGCCAGCAGCCAACCAGGGACACACCGCGAGCAGTACTTC.

This clone was recorded only once. V is TRBV4-1 and J is TRBJ2-7, with 7 bases lining up with TRBD2. Germline CDR1 MGHRA, CDR2 YSYEKL. Trimming at V came to 1 base and at J to 4 bases, leaving 4 bases not matched to a gene. The CDR3 contains 14 residues. CDR3: CASSQASGPYEQYF. The CDR3, as DNA: TGCGCCAGCAGCCAAGCTAGCGGTCCTTACGAGCAGTACTTC.

This clone appeared once. The V call is TRBV11-2, the J call TRBJ2-1, with 7 bases matching TRBD1. Germline V CDR1 and CDR2: SGHAT, FQNNGV. V shed 5 bases, J shed 4 bases, and the junction held 8 bases outside the gene matches. The CDR3 extends over 15 amino acids. The CDR3 spells CASSVRDSGYNEQFF. The CDR3, as DNA: TGTGCCAGCAGCGTCCGGGACAGTGGTTACAATGAGCAGTTCTTC.